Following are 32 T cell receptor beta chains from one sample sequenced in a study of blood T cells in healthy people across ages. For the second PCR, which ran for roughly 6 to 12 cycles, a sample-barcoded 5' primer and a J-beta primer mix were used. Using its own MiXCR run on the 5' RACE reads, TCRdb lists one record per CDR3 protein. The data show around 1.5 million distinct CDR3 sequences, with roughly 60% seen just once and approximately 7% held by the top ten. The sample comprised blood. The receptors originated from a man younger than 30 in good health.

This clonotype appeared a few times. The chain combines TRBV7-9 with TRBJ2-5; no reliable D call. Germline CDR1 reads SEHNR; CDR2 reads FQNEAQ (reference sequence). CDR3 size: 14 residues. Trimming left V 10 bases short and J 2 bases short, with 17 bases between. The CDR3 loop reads CATTPVREQETQYF. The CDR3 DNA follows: TGTGCCACCACCCCTGTAAGGGAACAAGAGACCCAGTACTTC.

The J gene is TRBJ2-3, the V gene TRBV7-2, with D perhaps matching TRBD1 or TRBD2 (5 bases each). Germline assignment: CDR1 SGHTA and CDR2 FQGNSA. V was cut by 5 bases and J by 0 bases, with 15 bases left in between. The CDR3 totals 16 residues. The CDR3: CASSVQPGSSTDTQYF. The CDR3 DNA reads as TGTGCCAGCAGCGTCCAACCAGGGAGTAGCACAGATACGCAGTATTTT.

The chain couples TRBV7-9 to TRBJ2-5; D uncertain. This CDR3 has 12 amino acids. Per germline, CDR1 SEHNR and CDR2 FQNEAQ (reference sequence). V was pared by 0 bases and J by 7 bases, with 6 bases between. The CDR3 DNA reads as TGTGCCAGCAGCTTAGCGATGGGGACCCAGTACTTC. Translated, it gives CASSLAMGTQYF.

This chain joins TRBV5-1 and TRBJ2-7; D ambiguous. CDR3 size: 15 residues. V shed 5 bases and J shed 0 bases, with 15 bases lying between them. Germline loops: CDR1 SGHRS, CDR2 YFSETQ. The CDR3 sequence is CASRLYYESSYEQYF. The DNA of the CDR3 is TGCGCCAGCAGATTATACTACGAGAGCTCCTACGAGCAGTACTTC. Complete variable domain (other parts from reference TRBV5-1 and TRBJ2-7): KAGVTQTPRYLIKTRGQQVTLSCSPISGHRSVSWYQQTPGQGLQFLFEYFSETQRNKGNFPGRFSGRQFSNSRSEMNVSTLELGDSALYLCASRLYYESSYEQYFGPGTRLTVT.

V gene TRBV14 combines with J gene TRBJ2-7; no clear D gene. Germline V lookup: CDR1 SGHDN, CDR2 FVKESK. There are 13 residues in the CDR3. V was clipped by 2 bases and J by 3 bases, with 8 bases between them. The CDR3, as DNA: TGTGCCAGCAGCCAAATCGGTTACTACGAGCAGTACTTC. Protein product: CASSQIGYYEQYF.

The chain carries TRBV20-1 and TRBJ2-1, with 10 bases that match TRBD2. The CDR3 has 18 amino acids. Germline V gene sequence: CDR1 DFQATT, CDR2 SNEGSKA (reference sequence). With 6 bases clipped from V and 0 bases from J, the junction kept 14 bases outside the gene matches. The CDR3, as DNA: TGCAGTGCGGAACCTCTAGCGGGGGCAGAGAGCTCCTACAATGAGCAGTTCTTC. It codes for CSAEPLAGAESSYNEQFF.

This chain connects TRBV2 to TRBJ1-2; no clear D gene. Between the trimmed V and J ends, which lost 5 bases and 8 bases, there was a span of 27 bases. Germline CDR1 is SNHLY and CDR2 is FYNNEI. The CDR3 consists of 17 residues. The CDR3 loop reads CASSFYTAPFSMEGYTF. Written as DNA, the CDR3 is TGTGCCAGCAGTTTCTACACAGCACCCTTTTCTATGGAAGGCTACACCTTC.

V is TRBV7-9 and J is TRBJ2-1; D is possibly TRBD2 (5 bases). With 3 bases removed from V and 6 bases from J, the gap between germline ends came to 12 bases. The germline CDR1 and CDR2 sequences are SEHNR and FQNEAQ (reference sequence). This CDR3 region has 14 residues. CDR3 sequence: CASSFSGIRNEQFF. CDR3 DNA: TGTGCCAGCAGCTTCTCCGGGATTCGCAATGAGCAGTTCTTC. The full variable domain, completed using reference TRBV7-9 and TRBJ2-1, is DTGVSQNPRHKITKRGQNVTFRCDPISEHNRLYWYRQTLGQGPEFLTYFQNEAQLEKSRLLSDRFSAERPKGSFSTLEIQRTEQGDSAMYLCASSFSGIRNEQFFGPGTRLTVL.

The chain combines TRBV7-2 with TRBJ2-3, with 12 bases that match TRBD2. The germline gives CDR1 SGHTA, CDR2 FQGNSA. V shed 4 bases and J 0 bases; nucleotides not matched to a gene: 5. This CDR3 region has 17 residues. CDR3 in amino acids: CASSSGTSGPSTDTQYF. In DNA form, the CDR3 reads TGTGCCAGCAGCTCCGGGACTAGCGGGCCAAGCACAGATACGCAGTATTTT.

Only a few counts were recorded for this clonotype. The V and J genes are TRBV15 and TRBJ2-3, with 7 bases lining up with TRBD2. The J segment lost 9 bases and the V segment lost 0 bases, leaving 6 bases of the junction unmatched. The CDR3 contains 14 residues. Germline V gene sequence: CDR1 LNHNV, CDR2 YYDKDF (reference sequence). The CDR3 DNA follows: TGTGCCACCAGCAGAGATTCGTTGGGGGGGACGCAGTATTTT. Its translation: CATSRDSLGGTQYF.

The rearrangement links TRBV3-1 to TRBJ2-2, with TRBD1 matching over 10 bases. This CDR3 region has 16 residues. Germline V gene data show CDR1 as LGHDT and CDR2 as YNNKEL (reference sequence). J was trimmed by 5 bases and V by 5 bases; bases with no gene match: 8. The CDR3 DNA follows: TGTGCCAGCAGCACCGGGACAGGGGTGACTACCGGGGAGCTGTTTTTT. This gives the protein CASSTGTGVTTGELFF.

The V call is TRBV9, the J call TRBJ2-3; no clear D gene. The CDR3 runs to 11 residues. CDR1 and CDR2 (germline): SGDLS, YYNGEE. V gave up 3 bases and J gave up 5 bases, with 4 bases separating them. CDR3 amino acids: CASSGQDTQYF. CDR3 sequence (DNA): TGTGCCAGCAGCGGGCAAGATACGCAGTATTTT.

CDR3 DNA: TGTGCCAGCAGCCAAGATATAGCAGAAGTTGATGGCTACACCTTC. Encoded protein: CASSQDIAEVDGYTF. V usage is TRBV4-2 and J usage is TRBJ1-2; D remains unclear. The CDR3 extends over 15 amino acids. CDR1 LGHNA and CDR2 YNFKEQ come from the germline V gene. V lost 0 bases and J 6 bases, leaving 14 bases between the germline ends.

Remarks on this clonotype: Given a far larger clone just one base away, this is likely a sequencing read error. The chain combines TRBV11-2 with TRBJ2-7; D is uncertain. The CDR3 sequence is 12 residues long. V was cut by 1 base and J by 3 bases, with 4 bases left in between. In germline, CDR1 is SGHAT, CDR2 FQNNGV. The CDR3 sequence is CASSLVYYEQYF. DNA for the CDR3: TGTGCCAGCAGCTTAGTCTACTACGAGCAGTACTTC.

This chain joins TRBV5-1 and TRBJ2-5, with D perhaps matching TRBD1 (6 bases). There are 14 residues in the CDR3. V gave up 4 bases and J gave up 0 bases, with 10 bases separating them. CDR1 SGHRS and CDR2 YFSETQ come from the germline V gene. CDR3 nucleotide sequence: TGCGCCAGCAGCACCGGACAGAACCAAGAGACCCAGTACTTC. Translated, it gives CASSTGQNQETQYF.

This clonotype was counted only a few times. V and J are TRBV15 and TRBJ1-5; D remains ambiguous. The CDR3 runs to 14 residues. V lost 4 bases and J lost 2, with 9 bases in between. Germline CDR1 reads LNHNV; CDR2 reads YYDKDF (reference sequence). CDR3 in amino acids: CATSMDQGNQPQHF. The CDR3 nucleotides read TGTGCCACCAGCATGGACCAGGGCAATCAGCCCCAGCATTTT. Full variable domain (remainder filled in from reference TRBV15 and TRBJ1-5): DAMVIQNPRYQVTQFGKPVTLSCSQTLNHNVMYWYQQKSSQAPKLLFHYYDKDFNNEADTPDNFQSRRPNTSFCFLDIRSPGLGDTAMYLCATSMDQGNQPQHFGDGTRLSIL.

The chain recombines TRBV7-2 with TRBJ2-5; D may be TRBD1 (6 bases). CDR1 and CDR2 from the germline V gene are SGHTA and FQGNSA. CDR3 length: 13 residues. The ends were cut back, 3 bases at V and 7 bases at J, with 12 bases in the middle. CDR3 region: CASSFQGLGTQYF. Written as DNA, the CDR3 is TGTGCCAGCAGCTTTCAGGGGCTGGGGACCCAGTACTTC. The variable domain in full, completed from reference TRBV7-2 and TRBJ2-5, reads GAGVSQSPSNKVTEKGKDVELRCDPISGHTALYWYRQSLGQGLEFLIYFQGNSAPDKSGLPSDRFSAERTGGSVSTLTIQRTQQEDSAVYLCASSFQGLGTQYFGPGTRLLVL.

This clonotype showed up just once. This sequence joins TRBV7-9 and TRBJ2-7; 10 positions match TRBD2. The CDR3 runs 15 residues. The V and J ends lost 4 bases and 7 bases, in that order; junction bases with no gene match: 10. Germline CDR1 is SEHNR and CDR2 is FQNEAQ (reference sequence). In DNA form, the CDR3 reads TGTGCCAGCAGCTACGTCCTTAGCGGGGGGAGGGAGCAGTACTTC. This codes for CASSYVLSGGREQYF.

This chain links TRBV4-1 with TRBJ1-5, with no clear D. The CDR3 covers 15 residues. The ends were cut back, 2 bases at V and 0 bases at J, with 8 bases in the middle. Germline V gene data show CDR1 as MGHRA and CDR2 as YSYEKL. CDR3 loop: CASSQRRYSNQPQHF. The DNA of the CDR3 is TGCGCCAGCAGCCAAAGGAGGTATAGCAATCAGCCCCAGCATTTT.

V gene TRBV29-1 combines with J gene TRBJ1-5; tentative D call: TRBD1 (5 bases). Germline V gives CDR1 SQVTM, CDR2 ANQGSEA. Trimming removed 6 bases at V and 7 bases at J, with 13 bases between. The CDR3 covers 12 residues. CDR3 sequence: CSVRGIKQPQHF. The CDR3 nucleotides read TGCAGCGTAAGGGGTATCAAGCAGCCCCAGCATTTT.

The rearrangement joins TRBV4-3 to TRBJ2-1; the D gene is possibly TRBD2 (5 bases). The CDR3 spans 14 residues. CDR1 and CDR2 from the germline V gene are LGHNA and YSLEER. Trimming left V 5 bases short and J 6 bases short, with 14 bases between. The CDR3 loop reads CASSLDWSSNEQFF. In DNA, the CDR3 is TGCGCCAGCAGCTTGGACTGGAGTTCCAATGAGCAGTTCTTC.

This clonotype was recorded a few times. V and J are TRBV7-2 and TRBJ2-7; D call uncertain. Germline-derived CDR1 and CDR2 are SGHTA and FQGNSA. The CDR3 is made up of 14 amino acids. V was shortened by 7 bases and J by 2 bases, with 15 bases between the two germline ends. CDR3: CASIPPQVPYEQYF. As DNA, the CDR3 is TGTGCCAGCATCCCCCCGCAGGTGCCCTACGAGCAGTACTTC.

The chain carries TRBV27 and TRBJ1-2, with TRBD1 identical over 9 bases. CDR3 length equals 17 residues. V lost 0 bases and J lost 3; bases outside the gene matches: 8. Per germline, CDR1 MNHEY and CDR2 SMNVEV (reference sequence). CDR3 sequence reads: CASSLSGTGRPYYGYTF. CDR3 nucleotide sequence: TGTGCCAGCAGTTTATCAGGGACAGGGAGGCCTTACTATGGCTACACCTTC.

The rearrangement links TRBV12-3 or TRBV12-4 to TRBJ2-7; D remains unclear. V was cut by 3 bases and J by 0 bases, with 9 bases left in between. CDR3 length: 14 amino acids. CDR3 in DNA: TGTGCCAGCAGTTTCCTAGACACCTCCTACGAGCAGTACTTC. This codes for CASSFLDTSYEQYF.

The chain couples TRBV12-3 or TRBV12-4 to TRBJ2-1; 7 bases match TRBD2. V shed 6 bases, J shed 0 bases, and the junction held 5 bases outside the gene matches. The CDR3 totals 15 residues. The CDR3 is CASRPSGDSYNEQFF. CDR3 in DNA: TGTGCCAGCAGGCCTAGCGGCGACTCCTACAATGAGCAGTTCTTC.

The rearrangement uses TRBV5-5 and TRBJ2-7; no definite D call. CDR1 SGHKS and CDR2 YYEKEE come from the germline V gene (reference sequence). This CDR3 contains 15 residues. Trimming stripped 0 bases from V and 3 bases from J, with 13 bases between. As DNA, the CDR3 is TGTGCCAGCAGCTTGGAAATAGCCCCTATCTACGAGCAGTACTTC. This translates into CASSLEIAPIYEQYF.

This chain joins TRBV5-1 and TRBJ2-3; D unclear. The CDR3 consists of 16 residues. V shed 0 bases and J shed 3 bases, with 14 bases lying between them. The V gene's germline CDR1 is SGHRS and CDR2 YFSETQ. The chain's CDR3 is CASSLDPGPTTDTQYF. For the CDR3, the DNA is TGCGCCAGCAGCTTGGACCCCGGTCCAACTACAGATACGCAGTATTTT.

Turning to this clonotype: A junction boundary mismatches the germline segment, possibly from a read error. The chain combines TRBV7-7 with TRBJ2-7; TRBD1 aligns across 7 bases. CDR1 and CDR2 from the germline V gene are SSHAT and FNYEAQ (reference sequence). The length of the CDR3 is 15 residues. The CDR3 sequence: CASSLFTGVPYEQYF. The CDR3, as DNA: TGTGCTAGCAGCTTATTTACAGGGGTCCCCTACGAGCAGTACTTC.

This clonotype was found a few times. CDR3 protein: CSARDALFGYEQYF. The CDR3 DNA sequence: TGCAGTGCTAGAGATGCACTCTTTGGGTACGAGCAGTACTTC. The chain combines TRBV20-1 with TRBJ2-7, with D unclear. Germline V gene data show CDR1 as DFQATT and CDR2 as SNEGSKA (reference sequence). The ends were cut back, 0 bases at V and 4 bases at J, with 13 bases in the middle. The CDR3 runs to 14 residues.

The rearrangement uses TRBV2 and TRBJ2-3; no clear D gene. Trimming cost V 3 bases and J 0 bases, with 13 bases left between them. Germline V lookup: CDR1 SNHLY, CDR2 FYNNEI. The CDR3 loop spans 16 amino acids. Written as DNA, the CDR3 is TGTGCCAGCAGTGATATAGGCTTCACTAGCACAGATACGCAGTATTTT. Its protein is CASSDIGFTSTDTQYF.

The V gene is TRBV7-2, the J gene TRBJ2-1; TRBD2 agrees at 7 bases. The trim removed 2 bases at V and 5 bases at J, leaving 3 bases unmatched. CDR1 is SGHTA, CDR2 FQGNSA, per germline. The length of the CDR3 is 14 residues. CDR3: CASSLMGGNNEQFF. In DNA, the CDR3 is TGTGCCAGCAGCTTAATGGGGGGGAACAATGAGCAGTTCTTC.

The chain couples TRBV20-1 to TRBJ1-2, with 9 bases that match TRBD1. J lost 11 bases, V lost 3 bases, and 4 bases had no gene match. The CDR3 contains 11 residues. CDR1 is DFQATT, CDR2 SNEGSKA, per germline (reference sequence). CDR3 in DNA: TGCAGTGCTAGGACAGGGGGAACTTACACCTTC. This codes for CSARTGGTYTF.